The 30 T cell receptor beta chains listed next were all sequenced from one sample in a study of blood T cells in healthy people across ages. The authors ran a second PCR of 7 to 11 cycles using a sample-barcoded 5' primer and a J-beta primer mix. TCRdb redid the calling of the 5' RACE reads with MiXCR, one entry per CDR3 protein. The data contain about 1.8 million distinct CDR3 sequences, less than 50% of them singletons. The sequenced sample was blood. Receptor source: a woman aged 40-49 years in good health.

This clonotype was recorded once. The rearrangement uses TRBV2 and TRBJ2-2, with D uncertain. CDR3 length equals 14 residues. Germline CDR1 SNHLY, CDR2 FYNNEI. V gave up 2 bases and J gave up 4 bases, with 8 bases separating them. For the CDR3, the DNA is TGTGCCAGCAGTGAAAGGCAGATCACCGGGGAGCTGTTTTTT. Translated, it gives CASSERQITGELFF.

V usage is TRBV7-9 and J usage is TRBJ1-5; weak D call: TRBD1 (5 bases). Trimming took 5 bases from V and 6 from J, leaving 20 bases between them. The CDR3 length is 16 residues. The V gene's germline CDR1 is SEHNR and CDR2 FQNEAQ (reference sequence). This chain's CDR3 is CASSGQRDGQFQPQHF. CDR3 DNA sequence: TGTGCCAGCAGCGGGCAGCGGGACGGTCAATTTCAGCCCCAGCATTTT.

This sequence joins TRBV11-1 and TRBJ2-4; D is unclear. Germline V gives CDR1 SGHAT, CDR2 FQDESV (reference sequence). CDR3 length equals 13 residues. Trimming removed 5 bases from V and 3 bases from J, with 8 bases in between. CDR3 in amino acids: CASSPHDKNIQYF. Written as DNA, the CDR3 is TGTGCCAGCAGCCCCCACGACAAAAACATTCAGTACTTC.

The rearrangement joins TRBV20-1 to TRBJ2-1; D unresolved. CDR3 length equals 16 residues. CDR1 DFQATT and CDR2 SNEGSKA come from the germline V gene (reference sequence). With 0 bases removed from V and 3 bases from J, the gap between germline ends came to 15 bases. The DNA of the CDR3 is TGCAGTGCTAGAGATTTCCAGCGCTTGGACTACAATGAGCAGTTCTTC. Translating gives CSARDFQRLDYNEQFF.

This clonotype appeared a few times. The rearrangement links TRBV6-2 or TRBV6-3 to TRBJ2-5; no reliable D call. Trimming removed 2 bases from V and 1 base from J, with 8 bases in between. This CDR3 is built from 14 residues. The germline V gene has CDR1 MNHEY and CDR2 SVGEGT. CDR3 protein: CASSYRLFQETQYF. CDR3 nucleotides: TGTGCCAGCAGTTACAGACTTTTCCAAGAGACCCAGTACTTC.

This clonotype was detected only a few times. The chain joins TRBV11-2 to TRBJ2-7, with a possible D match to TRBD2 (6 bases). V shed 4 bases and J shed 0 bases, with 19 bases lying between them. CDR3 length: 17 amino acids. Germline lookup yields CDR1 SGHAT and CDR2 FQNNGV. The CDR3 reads CASSSIGRRGVSYEQYF. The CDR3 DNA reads TGTGCCAGCAGCTCAATTGGGAGGCGGGGCGTCTCCTACGAGCAGTACTTC.

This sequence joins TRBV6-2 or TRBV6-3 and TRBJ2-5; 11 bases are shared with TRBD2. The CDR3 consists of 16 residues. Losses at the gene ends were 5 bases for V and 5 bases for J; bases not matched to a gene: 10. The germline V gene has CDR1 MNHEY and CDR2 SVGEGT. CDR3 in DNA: TGTGCCAGCAGTGGTTTCCTAGCGGGGGGAGTGGAGACCCAGTACTTC. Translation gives CASSGFLAGGVETQYF.

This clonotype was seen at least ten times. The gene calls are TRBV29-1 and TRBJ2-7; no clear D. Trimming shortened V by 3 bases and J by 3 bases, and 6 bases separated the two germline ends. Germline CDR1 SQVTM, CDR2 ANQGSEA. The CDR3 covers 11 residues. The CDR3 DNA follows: TGCAGCGTTGAGGCCAACTACGAGCAGTACTTC. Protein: CSVEANYEQYF.

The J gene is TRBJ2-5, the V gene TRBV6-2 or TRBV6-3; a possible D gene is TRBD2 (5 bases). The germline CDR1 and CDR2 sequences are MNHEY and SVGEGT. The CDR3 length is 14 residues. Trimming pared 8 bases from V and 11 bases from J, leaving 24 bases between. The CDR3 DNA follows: TGTGCCAGCGAGGGTAGCGCCTCGGAGAATGAGCAGTACTTC. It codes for CASEGSASENEQYF.

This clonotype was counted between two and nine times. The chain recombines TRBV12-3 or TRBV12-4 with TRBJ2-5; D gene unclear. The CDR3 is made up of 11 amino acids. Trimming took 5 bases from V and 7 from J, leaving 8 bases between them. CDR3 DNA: TGTGCCAGCAGTGCCCTGACGACCCAGTACTTC. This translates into CASSALTTQYF.

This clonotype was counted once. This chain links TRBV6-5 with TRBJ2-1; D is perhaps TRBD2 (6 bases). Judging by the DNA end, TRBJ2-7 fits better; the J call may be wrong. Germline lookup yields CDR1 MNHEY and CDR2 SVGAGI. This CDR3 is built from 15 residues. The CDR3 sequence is CASSYSGLTSVEQYF. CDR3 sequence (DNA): TGTGCCAGCAGTTACTCGGGACTGACCTCCGTCGAGCAGTACTTC.

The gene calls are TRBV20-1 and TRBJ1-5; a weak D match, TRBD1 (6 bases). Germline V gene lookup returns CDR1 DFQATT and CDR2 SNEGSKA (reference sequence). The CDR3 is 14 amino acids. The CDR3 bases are TGCAGAGCAGGGGCGCTTTATAGCAATCAGCCCCAGCATTTT. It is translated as CRAGALYSNQPQHF.

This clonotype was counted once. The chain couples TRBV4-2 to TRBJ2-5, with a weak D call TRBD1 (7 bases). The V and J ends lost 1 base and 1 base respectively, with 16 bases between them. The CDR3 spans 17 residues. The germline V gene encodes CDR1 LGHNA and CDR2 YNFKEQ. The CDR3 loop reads CASSQGTGRGIQETQYF. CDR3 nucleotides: TGTGCCAGCAGCCAAGGGACAGGCCGGGGGATCCAAGAGACCCAGTACTTC.

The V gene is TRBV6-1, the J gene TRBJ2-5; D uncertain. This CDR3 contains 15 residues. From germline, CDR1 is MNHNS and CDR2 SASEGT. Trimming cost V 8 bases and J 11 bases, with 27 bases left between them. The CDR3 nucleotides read TGTGCCAGCCTCGAACGGGTCATCCCTTACAATGAGCAGTACTTC. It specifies CASLERVIPYNEQYF.

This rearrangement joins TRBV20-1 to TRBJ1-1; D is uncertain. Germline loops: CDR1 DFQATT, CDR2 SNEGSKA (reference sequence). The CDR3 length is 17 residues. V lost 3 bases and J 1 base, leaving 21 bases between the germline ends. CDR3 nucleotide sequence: TGCAGTGCTAGTCGCCAAGCCCTTCAAGGGAGGAACACTGAAGCTTTCTTT. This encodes CSASRQALQGRNTEAFF.

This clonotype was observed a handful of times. DNA for the CDR3: TGTGCCAGCAGCGTAGTTCCCAACACCGGAGATACGCAGTATTTT. Protein sequence: CASSVVPNTGDTQYF. The J gene is TRBJ2-3, the V gene TRBV9; no clear D. Germline V gene lookup returns CDR1 SGDLS and CDR2 YYNGEE. The CDR3 is 15 amino acids. Trimming removed 0 bases at V and 5 bases at J, with 13 bases between.

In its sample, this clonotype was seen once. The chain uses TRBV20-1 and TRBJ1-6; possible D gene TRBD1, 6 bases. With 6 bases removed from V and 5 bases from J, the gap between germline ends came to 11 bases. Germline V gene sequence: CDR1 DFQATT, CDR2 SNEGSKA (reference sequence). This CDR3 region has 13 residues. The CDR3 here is CSASQGNNSPLHF. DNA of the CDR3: TGCAGTGCCTCACAGGGTAATAATTCACCCCTCCACTTT.

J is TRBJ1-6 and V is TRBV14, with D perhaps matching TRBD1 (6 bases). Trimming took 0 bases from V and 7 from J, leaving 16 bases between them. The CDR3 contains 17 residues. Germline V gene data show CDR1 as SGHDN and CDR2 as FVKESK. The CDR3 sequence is CASSQDWGALWNSPLHF. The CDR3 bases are TGTGCCAGCAGCCAAGATTGGGGGGCGCTTTGGAATTCACCCCTCCACTTT.

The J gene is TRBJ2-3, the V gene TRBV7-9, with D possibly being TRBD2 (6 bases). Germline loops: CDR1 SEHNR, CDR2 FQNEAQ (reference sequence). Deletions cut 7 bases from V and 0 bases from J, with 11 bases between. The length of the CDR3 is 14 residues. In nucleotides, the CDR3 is TGTGCCAGCACCCTTAGCGGCAGCACAGATACGCAGTATTTT. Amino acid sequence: CASTLSGSTDTQYF.

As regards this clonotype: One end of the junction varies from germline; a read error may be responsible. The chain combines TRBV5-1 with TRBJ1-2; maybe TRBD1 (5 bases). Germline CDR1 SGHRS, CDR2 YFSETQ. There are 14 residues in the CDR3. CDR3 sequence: CACSLEAREYGYTF. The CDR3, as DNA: TGCGCCTGCAGCTTGGAAGCCAGGGAGTATGGCTACACCTTC. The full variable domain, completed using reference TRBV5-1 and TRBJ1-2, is KAGVTQTPRYLIKTRGQQVTLSCSPISGHRSVSWYQQTPGQGLQFLFEYFSETQRNKGNFPGRFSGRQFSNSRSEMNVSTLELGDSALYLCACSLEAREYGYTFGSGTRLTVV.

The CDR3, as DNA: TGTGCCAGCCGACGGGGGACCGCCCAATATAATTCACCCCTCCACTTT. As protein: CASRRGTAQYNSPLHF. The chain links TRBV6-2 or TRBV6-3 to TRBJ1-6; tentatively, D is TRBD1 (5 bases). The CDR3 spans 16 residues. V lost 8 bases, J lost 4 bases, and 18 bases lay in between. CDR1 and CDR2 from the germline V gene are MNHEY and SVGEGT.

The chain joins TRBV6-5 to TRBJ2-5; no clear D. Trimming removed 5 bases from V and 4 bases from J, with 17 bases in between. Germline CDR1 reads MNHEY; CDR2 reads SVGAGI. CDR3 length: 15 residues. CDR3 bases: TGTGCCAGCAGTGCCCGTGCTCCAGGCTCAGAGACCCAGTACTTC. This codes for CASSARAPGSETQYF.

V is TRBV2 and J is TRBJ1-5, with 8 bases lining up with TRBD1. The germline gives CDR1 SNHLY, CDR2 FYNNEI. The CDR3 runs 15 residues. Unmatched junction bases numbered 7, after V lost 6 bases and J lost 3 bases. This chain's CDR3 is CASSGGTGYNQPQHF. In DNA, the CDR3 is TGTGCCAGCAGCGGGGGGACAGGCTACAATCAGCCCCAGCATTTT.

The CDR3 sequence: CASSSPRTDVPNYGYTF. The DNA of the CDR3 is TGTGCCAGCAGTTCACCGCGGACAGACGTCCCTAACTATGGCTACACCTTC. The chain carries TRBV6-5 and TRBJ1-2; TRBD1 might be the D (6 bases). CDR1 and CDR2 from the germline V gene are MNHEY and SVGAGI. The length of the CDR3 is 17 residues. Trimming stripped 4 bases from V and 0 bases from J, with 18 bases between.

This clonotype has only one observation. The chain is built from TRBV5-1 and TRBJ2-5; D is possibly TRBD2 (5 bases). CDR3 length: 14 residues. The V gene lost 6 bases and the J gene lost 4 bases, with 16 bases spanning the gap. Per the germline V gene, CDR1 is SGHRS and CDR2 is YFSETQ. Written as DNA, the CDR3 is TGCGCCAGCACCCAGGACTTGGCGGGAGAGACCCAGTACTTC. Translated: CASTQDLAGETQYF.

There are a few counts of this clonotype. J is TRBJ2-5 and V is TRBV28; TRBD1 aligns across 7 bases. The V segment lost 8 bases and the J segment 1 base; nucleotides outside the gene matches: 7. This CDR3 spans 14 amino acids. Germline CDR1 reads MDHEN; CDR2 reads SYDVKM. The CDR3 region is CASSWDSPQETQYF. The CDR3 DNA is TGTGCCAGCTCGTGGGACAGTCCCCAAGAGACCCAGTACTTC.

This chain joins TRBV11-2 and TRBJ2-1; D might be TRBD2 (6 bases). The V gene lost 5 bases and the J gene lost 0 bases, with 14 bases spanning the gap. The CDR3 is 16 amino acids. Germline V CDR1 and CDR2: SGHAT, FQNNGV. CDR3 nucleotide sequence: TGTGCCAGCAGCCCGAAGGCGGGGAACTCCTACAATGAGCAGTTCTTC. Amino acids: CASSPKAGNSYNEQFF.

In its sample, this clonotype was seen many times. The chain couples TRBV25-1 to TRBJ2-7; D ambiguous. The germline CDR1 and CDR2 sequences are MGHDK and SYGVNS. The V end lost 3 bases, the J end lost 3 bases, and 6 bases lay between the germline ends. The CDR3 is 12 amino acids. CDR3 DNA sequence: TGTGCCAGCAGTGATGGGGACTACGAGCAGTACTTC. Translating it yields CASSDGDYEQYF.

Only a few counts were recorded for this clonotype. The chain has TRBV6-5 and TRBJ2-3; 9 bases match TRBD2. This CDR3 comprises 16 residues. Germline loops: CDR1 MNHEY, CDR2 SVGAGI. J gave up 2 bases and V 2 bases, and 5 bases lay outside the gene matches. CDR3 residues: CASSYGLAGLTDTQYF. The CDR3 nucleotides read TGTGCCAGCAGTTACGGCCTAGCGGGGCTCACAGATACGCAGTATTTT.

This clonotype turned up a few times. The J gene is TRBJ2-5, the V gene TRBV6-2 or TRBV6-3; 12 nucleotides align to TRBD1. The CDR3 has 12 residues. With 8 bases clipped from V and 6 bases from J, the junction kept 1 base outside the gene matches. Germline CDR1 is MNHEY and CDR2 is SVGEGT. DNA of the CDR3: TGTGCCAGCGGGACAGGGGGCAAGACCCAGTACTTC. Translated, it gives CASGTGGKTQYF.